One and the same sample provided the 3 T cell receptor beta chains below, sequenced in a study of Ad26.COV2.S vaccination and SARS-CoV-2 variants. TCRdb's copy holds only in-frame clones and misses some; the assay was immunoSEQ multiplex PCR. This sample has hundreds of thousands of clones, with approximately 85% found just once. Treatment in this sample: roughly 20 received Ad26.COV2.S at low or high dose, single or two shots; several received placebo; per-sample allocation not given. Following the first vaccine or placebo injection, samples were taken on day 63. The specimen was peripheral blood, collected in a trial of Ad26.COV2.S vaccine versus placebo. These receptors originate from a person between 18 and 65 years old who received the Ad26.COV2.S COVID-19 vaccine or a placebo.

The gene calls are TRBV20-1 and TRBJ2-7, with a tentative D call TRBD1 (6 bases). The V gene lost 3 bases and the J gene lost 2 bases, with 17 bases spanning the gap. The CDR3 runs to 15 residues. Germline CDR1 reads DFQATT; CDR2 reads SNEGSKA (reference sequence). In DNA form, the CDR3 reads TGCAGTGCTAGTAAGTTGGGCGGACAGACCTACGAGCAGTACTTC. Its translation: CSASKLGGQTYEQYF.

The rearrangement links TRBV11-2 to TRBJ2-2, with D tentatively TRBD2 (5 bases). This CDR3 has 18 residues. V was trimmed by 0 bases and J by 3 bases, leaving 17 bases between them. Germline assignment: CDR1 SGHAT and CDR2 FQNNGV. In DNA, the CDR3 is TGTGCCAGCAGCTTAGAGGAGGTCTCGTTACTGGACACCGGGGAGCTGTTTTTT. Protein product: CASSLEEVSLLDTGELFF.

The J gene is TRBJ2-1, the V gene TRBV5-3; 10 bases agree with TRBD2. TRBV5-3 is classed as an ORF, of uncertain function. V lost 0 bases, J lost 1 base, and 4 bases stayed unmatched. The CDR3 extends over 17 amino acids. In DNA, the CDR3 is TGTGCCAGAAGCTTGGGGATAGCGGGGGGTTCCTACAATGAGCAGTTCTTC. It yields the protein CARSLGIAGGSYNEQFF.